This T cell receptor beta chain was observed in a study of blood T cell repertoires in COVID-19 (dated by TCRdb to the early 2020s). Notes on the research overall: Collaborator samples came from the United States, Italy and Spain and covered acute and convalescent phases of COVID-19. The material from the prospective study consisted of cDNA or gDNA derived from T cells, B-cell-depleted T cells, or PBMCs. Subjects who had been exposed to COVID-19, were actively infected with it, or had recovered from it provided the deeply sampled blood TCRbeta repertoires that made up the dataset. The repertoires were released in a freely available public database meant as a resource for research on the immune response to SARS-CoV-2. The samples were drawn from the first 160 participants of the ongoing ImmuneRACE study and from 1,254 subjects provided by 6 global collaborators. A de-identified subject ID, COVID-19 status, age in years and sex were almost always included in the sample metadata. Where HLA class I and class II types were available, the types were taken from metadata supplied by the sample provider, not from assay-based typing.

One collaborating source in Seattle enrolled patients during active infection and followed them longitudinally through the course of disease. The collaborating institutions used their own protocols to collect whole blood in K2EDTA tubes. For TCRbeta analysis, collaborators shipped samples as frozen whole blood, isolated PBMCs, or DNA extracted from either of those sample types. The immunoSEQ Assay, a bias-controlled multiplex PCR, was used to amplify TCRbeta CDR3 regions from genomic DNA. As for the authors' bioinformatics: Within the assay, amplification of reference gene primers was used to estimate how many nucleated cells each sample contained. To quantify the absolute abundance of each unique TCRbeta CDR3 rearrangement, sequence reads were collapsed and filtered. For each sample, productive Simpson clonality was calculated as the square root of Simpson's diversity index across productive rearrangements. Sourced from immuneACCESS, this table was stored by TCRdb with only in-frame sequences that have V and J called. A share of the clones is absent; for the studies checked, an unresolved V gene accounts for under half, and the remainder has no known explanation. That table furnishes V, J and clone size, whereas the DNA furnished D and trimming. For this sample there are 65,000 or so clones; around 80% appear just once. The ten largest make up about 10% of the sample.

Note on this clone: This clone's antigen is unknown. The record has no base qualities; no much larger clone is one base away.

Beyond this particular receptor, the publication reports: The quantity of clinical and demographic metadata differed by source and by participant and was supplied without curation.

The specimen was peripheral blood. The sequence was collected from a man aged 25 to 45 with COVID-19, enrolled during active disease.

DNA sequence: TGTGCCATCAGGGTCGGAGGCGGACAAGAGACCCAGTACTTC. It encodes CAIRVGGGQETQYF. This receptor chain uses TRBV10-3 and TRBJ2-5; TRBD2 might be the D gene, on 5 matching bases. Inclusive of the bounding cysteine and phenylalanine, the CDR3 is 14 residues long. Just CDR3 DNA is preserved here, 42 bases in frame from base 1. The germline V gene gives CDR1 as ENHRY and CDR2 as SYGVKD. The trim is 6 bases for V and 2 bases for J, with a gap of 13 bases between the germline ends.